These 2 T cell receptor beta chains came from one sample sequenced in a study of shared clonotypes between healthy human individuals. Produced via immunoSEQ multiplex PCR; TCRdb's table is partial and in-frame only. The data contain some 1.1 million clones, roughly 77% of them seen just once; the ten biggest clones take up 0.89%. Input material: memory CD4+ T cells from PBMCs. Stated subset: CD45RA-negative fraction. The receptor set was obtained from a man aged 18 to 29 in good health. Some clones in this sample may be carry-over from other donors' samples.

V and J are TRBV7-7 and TRBJ2-3; TRBD2 aligns across 7 bases. The CDR3 loop spans 17 amino acids. V lost 5 bases, J lost 0 bases, and 11 bases stayed unmatched. Looked up from germline, CDR1 is SSHAT and CDR2 is FNYEAQ (reference sequence). The CDR3 DNA is TGTGCCAGCAGCCCGCGGCTGGGCGGGAGAAGCACAGATACGCAGTATTTT. Residues: CASSPRLGGRSTDTQYF. Looking up the rest from reference TRBV7-7 and TRBJ2-3 gives the full variable domain: GAGVSQSPRYKVTKRGQDVTLRCDPISSHATLYWYQQALGQGPEFLTYFNYEAQPDKSGLPSDRFSAERPEGSISTLTIQRTEQRDSAMYRCASSPRLGGRSTDTQYFGPGTRLTVL.

The chain employs TRBV5-1 and TRBJ2-5, with D unclear. The CDR3 spans 14 residues. V gave up 0 bases and J gave up 4 bases, with 10 bases separating them. The germline CDR1 and CDR2 sequences are SGHRS and YFSETQ. The CDR3 bases are TGCGCCAGCAGCTTGGAGGTTTTCGGAGAGACCCAGTACTTC. It encodes CASSLEVFGETQYF.